These T cell receptor beta chains were read from a single sample in a study of T cell changes during pregnancy in multiple sclerosis. Some clones are missing from TCRdb's copy, which holds only in-frame ones; the method was immunoSEQ multiplex PCR. The sample shows some 87,000 clones, 90% to 95% of them seen only once. The source was CD4+ T cells from peripheral blood mononuclear cells, collected before pregnancy. These receptors were taken from a female donor with multiple sclerosis, enrolled in a pregnancy study. Both conserved end residues are part of each CDR3. Fields, in order: V gene, D gene, clone size, J gene, CDR3 DNA, CDR3 protein. The D gene is left open where the match is weak. A row's size may be missing; if present it is once, few, many or a size class.

v_call: TRBV27; d_call: -; clone_size: -; j_call: TRBJ1-1; cdr3_nt: TGTGCCAGCAGCCTCGACAGGATGAACACTGAAGCTTTCTTT; cdr3_aa: CASSLDRMNTEAFF
v_call: TRBV11-3; d_call: -; clone_size: once; j_call: TRBJ2-5; cdr3_nt: TGTGCCAGCAGCTTGGGAACTAGTCGGGAGACCCAGTACTTC; cdr3_aa: CASSLGTSRETQYF
v_call: TRBV10-1; d_call: TRBD2; clone_size: -; j_call: TRBJ2-1; cdr3_nt: TGCGCCAGCAGTGAAAGGGAGGGACTAGCCCGGAATGAGCAGTTCTTC; cdr3_aa: CASSEREGLARNEQFF
v_call: TRBV4-1; d_call: -; clone_size: once; j_call: TRBJ2-7; cdr3_nt: TGCGCCAGCAGCCTCGACTGGGTATCATCCTACGAGCAGTACTTC; cdr3_aa: CASSLDWVSSYEQYF
v_call: TRBV7-8; d_call: TRBD2; clone_size: once; j_call: TRBJ2-7; cdr3_nt: TGTGCCAGCAGCTTAGTCTCTAGCGGGAGGGCCTCTGTACACTACGAGCAGTACTTC; cdr3_aa: CASSLVSSGRASVHYEQYF
v_call: TRBV7-8; d_call: TRBD2; clone_size: -; j_call: TRBJ2-1; cdr3_nt: TGTGCCAGTAACCCGGGGGGGCGTAACTACAATGAGCAGTTCTTC; cdr3_aa: CASNPGGRNYNEQFF
v_call: TRBV13; d_call: -; clone_size: once; j_call: TRBJ1-5; cdr3_nt: TGTGCCAGCAGCTTAGGGCTCAGGGCCCTTGACAATCAGCCCCAGCATTTT; cdr3_aa: CASSLGLRALDNQPQHF
v_call: TRBV5-1; d_call: TRBD2; clone_size: once; j_call: TRBJ2-2; cdr3_nt: TGCGCCAGCAGCGCGAAGCTACTAGCGGGAACGAACACCGGGGAGCTGTTTTTT; cdr3_aa: CASSAKLLAGTNTGELFF
v_call: TRBV5-4; d_call: -; clone_size: -; j_call: TRBJ1-1; cdr3_nt: TGTGCCAGCAGTTTTCCGACAGCCACTGAAGCTTTCTTT; cdr3_aa: CASSFPTATEAFF
v_call: TRBV19; d_call: -; clone_size: -; j_call: TRBJ1-5; cdr3_nt: TGTGCCTCCTCGCCCAGCAGGGGAAATCAGCCCCAGCATTTT; cdr3_aa: CASSPSRGNQPQHF
v_call: TRBV9; d_call: -; clone_size: -; j_call: TRBJ1-5; cdr3_nt: TGTGCCAGCAGCGCAGATCCGACAAGCAATCAGCCCCAGCATTTT; cdr3_aa: CASSADPTSNQPQHF
v_call: TRBV28; d_call: TRBD1; clone_size: -; j_call: TRBJ1-3; cdr3_nt: TGTGCCAGCAGTCCCGCGCGACAGGGAACGTCCTCTGGAAACACCATATATTTT; cdr3_aa: CASSPARQGTSSGNTIYF
v_call: TRBV6-6; d_call: TRBD2; clone_size: -; j_call: TRBJ2-5; cdr3_nt: TGTGCCAGCAGTGGGACTAGCGGGAAAGAGACCCAGTACTTC; cdr3_aa: CASSGTSGKETQYF
v_call: TRBV5-8; d_call: TRBD1; clone_size: -; j_call: TRBJ2-7; cdr3_nt: TGTGCCAGCAGCTTGAGGCAACAGGGGGACGAGCAGTACTTC; cdr3_aa: CASSLRQQGDEQYF
v_call: TRBV9; d_call: -; clone_size: -; j_call: TRBJ2-1; cdr3_nt: TGTGCCAGCAGCCCGCAGGGGTATGAGCAGTTCTTC; cdr3_aa: CASSPQGYEQFF
v_call: TRBV6-1; d_call: TRBD1; clone_size: -; j_call: TRBJ1-5; cdr3_nt: TGTGCCAGCAGAATGGGACAGGAAAATCAGCCCCAGCATTTT; cdr3_aa: CASRMGQENQPQHF
v_call: TRBV19; d_call: -; clone_size: -; j_call: TRBJ1-1; cdr3_nt: TGTGCCAGTGGGGAGGGTAGGAACACTGAAGCTTTCTTT; cdr3_aa: CASGEGRNTEAFF
v_call: TRBV29-1; d_call: TRBD1; clone_size: -; j_call: TRBJ1-4; cdr3_nt: TGCAGCGTTGGACAGGGGGCCACTAATGAAAAACTGTTTTTT; cdr3_aa: CSVGQGATNEKLFF
v_call: TRBV7-2; d_call: -; clone_size: -; j_call: TRBJ1-6; cdr3_nt: TGTGCCAGCAGCTTTAGACTACCCGGGGGGTCCTATAATTCACCCCTCCACTTT; cdr3_aa: CASSFRLPGGSYNSPLHF
v_call: TRBV9; d_call: -; clone_size: -; j_call: TRBJ2-7; cdr3_nt: TGTGCCAGCAGCGTAGGGGCCGGAAATTCCTACGAGCAGTACTTC; cdr3_aa: CASSVGAGNSYEQYF
v_call: TRBV30; d_call: -; clone_size: -; j_call: TRBJ2-3; cdr3_nt: TGTGCCTGGAGTGTAAAGGGGACAGATACGCAGTATTTT; cdr3_aa: CAWSVKGTDTQYF
v_call: TRBV28; d_call: -; clone_size: -; j_call: TRBJ2-7; cdr3_nt: TGTGCCAGCAGTTTATCGGGGGTAAGGGCCTACGAGCAGTACTTC; cdr3_aa: CASSLSGVRAYEQYF
v_call: TRBV5-1; d_call: TRBD2; clone_size: -; j_call: TRBJ2-5; cdr3_nt: TGCGCCAGCAGCTTGGGACTAGCGGGAGTAAGAGAGACCCAGTACTTC; cdr3_aa: CASSLGLAGVRETQYF
v_call: TRBV19; d_call: TRBD2; clone_size: once; j_call: TRBJ2-1; cdr3_nt: TGTGCCAGTAGTATAGTAGCGGGGGCATACAATGAGCAGTTCTTC; cdr3_aa: CASSIVAGAYNEQFF
v_call: TRBV5-4; d_call: -; clone_size: -; j_call: TRBJ1-3; cdr3_nt: TGTGCCAGCTCCGACGGCCCGGGATCCTCTGGAAACACCATATATTTT; cdr3_aa: CASSDGPGSSGNTIYF
v_call: TRBV19; d_call: -; clone_size: -; j_call: TRBJ1-1; cdr3_nt: TGTGCCAGTAGTGTAGGTCGGGGTGCAGCTTTCTTT; cdr3_aa: CASSVGRGAAFF
v_call: TRBV23-1; d_call: TRBD1; clone_size: once; j_call: TRBJ1-1; cdr3_nt: TGCGCCAGCAGTCCGACAGGGGGCATGGACACTGAAGCTTTCTTT; cdr3_aa: CASSPTGGMDTEAFF
v_call: TRBV5-4; d_call: -; clone_size: -; j_call: TRBJ1-3; cdr3_nt: TGTGCCAGCAGCTTGGGAGGGGGGGCTGGAAACACCATATATTTT; cdr3_aa: CASSLGGGAGNTIYF
v_call: TRBV7-6; d_call: TRBD2; clone_size: -; j_call: TRBJ2-3; cdr3_nt: TGTGCCAGCAGCTTTCCTCCGGGACTAGCGGGAGGGCCGCTGAGAGATACGCAGTATTTT; cdr3_aa: CASSFPPGLAGGPLRDTQYF
v_call: TRBV9; d_call: TRBD1; clone_size: -; j_call: TRBJ1-2; cdr3_nt: TGTGCCAGCAGCCTGACAGGGGGATACCCCAACTATGGCTACACCTTC; cdr3_aa: CASSLTGGYPNYGYTF
v_call: TRBV6-1; d_call: -; clone_size: -; j_call: TRBJ2-7; cdr3_nt: TGTGCCAGCATCTTGAGGGCGGCGATCTACGAGCAGTACTTC; cdr3_aa: CASILRAAIYEQYF
v_call: TRBV10-2; d_call: TRBD2; clone_size: -; j_call: TRBJ2-1; cdr3_nt: TGCGCCAGCAGTGATGGACTAGCGGGAGGTCCTGCGAGCTCCTACAATGAGCAGTTCTTC; cdr3_aa: CASSDGLAGGPASSYNEQFF
v_call: TRBV5-1; d_call: -; clone_size: -; j_call: TRBJ2-1; cdr3_nt: TGCGCCAGCAGCTTGGGAGTGGGGAGCTCCTACAATGAGCAGTTCTTC; cdr3_aa: CASSLGVGSSYNEQFF
v_call: TRBV30; d_call: TRBD2; clone_size: -; j_call: TRBJ2-7; cdr3_nt: TGTGCCTGGAGTGTATATAGCGGGATAAGTGAGCAGTACTTC; cdr3_aa: CAWSVYSGISEQYF
v_call: TRBV6-5; d_call: -; clone_size: -; j_call: TRBJ2-6; cdr3_nt: TGTGCCAGCTCCACAAGAATCTCTGGGGCCAACGTCCTGACTTTC; cdr3_aa: CASSTRISGANVLTF